The 9 T cell receptor beta chains below come from one sample, sequenced in a study of T-cell reconstitution after alpha-beta-depleted transplantation in children. Unique molecular identifiers featured in how the TCRbeta library was prepared. TCRdb re-analysed the PCR reads in MiXCR, keeping a single row per CDR3 protein. The repertoire has hundreds of thousands of distinct CDR3 sequences, about a sixth of them found once; the top ten carry roughly 41%. Here the sequenced sample was PBMCs, mostly from graft donor cells, taken 360 days after TCRalphabeta/CD19-depleted stem cell transplant. The receptors originated from a male patient under 10 years old who had a stem cell transplant for acute lymphoblastic leukemia, so the T cells may come from the graft donor.

The chain couples TRBV11-2 to TRBJ2-6; perhaps TRBD1 as D (5 bases). The germline V gene has CDR1 SGHAT and CDR2 FQNNGV. Trimming shortened V by 5 bases and J by 1 base, and 9 bases separated the two germline ends. This CDR3 is built from 15 residues. CDR3 sequence reads: CASSLQGSGANVLTF. Written as DNA, the CDR3 is TGTGCCAGCAGCCTCCAGGGATCTGGGGCCAACGTCCTGACTTTC.

This clonotype has at least ten counts. The chain carries TRBV7-9 and TRBJ2-3; D is possibly TRBD2 (5 bases). V lost 6 bases and J lost 5, with 15 bases in between. The CDR3 length is 14 residues. CDR1 and CDR2 (germline): SEHNR, FQNEAQ (reference sequence). Written as DNA, the CDR3 is TGTGCCAGCAGTCGAGAGCTAGCTGAAGATACGCAGTATTTT. It specifies CASSRELAEDTQYF.

This clonotype has a count of ten or more. This rearrangement joins TRBV6-1 to TRBJ1-2; unclear D gene. Germline V gives CDR1 MNHNS, CDR2 SASEGT. CDR3 length: 11 amino acids. Trimming pared 4 bases from V and 3 bases from J, leaving 3 bases between. The CDR3 nucleotides read TGTGCCAGCAGTGCGCACTATGGCTACACCTTC. Residues: CASSAHYGYTF.

This clonotype was picked up a small number of times. The CDR3 DNA is TGCGCCAGCAGTAAGGGGCATTTCTCTGGAAACACCATATATTTT. This sequence encodes CASSKGHFSGNTIYF. V and J are TRBV5-1 and TRBJ1-3; tentatively, D is TRBD1 (5 bases). The CDR3 spans 15 residues. Trimming stripped 5 bases from V and 0 bases from J, with 12 bases between. Germline V gene lookup returns CDR1 SGHRS and CDR2 YFSETQ. Using reference TRBV5-1 and TRBJ1-3 for the parts outside the CDR3, the full variable domain is KAGVTQTPRYLIKTRGQQVTLSCSPISGHRSVSWYQQTPGQGLQFLFEYFSETQRNKGNFPGRFSGRQFSNSRSEMNVSTLELGDSALYLCASSKGHFSGNTIYFGEGSWLTVV.

The rearrangement uses TRBV7-9 and TRBJ1-1; D remains ambiguous. The CDR3 is 14 residues long. With 1 base removed from V and 3 bases from J, the gap between germline ends came to 9 bases. The germline V gene encodes CDR1 SEHNR and CDR2 FQNEAQ (reference sequence). The CDR3 DNA reads as TGTGCCAGCAGCTTAGACCACAGCTACACTGAAGCTTTCTTT. This translates into CASSLDHSYTEAFF.

The V and J genes are TRBV10-3 and TRBJ2-1, with a tentative D call TRBD2 (7 bases). V was pared by 5 bases and J by 14 bases, with 19 bases between. Germline values: CDR1 ENHRY, CDR2 SYGVKD. This CDR3 is built from 13 residues. The CDR3 loop reads CAISTKAGSGEFF. The CDR3 DNA is TGTGCCATCAGTACCAAAGCGGGGTCAGGGGAGTTCTTC.

The chain links TRBV20-1 to TRBJ2-1, with TRBD2 matching 14 bases. Trimming removed 3 bases from V and 3 bases from J; junction bases left unmatched: 4. CDR3 size: 16 residues. Germline V gives CDR1 DFQATT, CDR2 SNEGSKA (reference sequence). CDR3 sequence: CSASRLAGGNYNEQFF. Here the CDR3 DNA reads TGCAGTGCTAGTCGACTAGCGGGAGGGAACTACAATGAGCAGTTCTTC.

The sample holds many counts of this clonotype. This chain uses TRBV20-1 with TRBJ2-7; tentatively, D is TRBD1 or TRBD2 (6 bases each). Trimming took 3 bases from V and 8 from J, leaving 20 bases between them. Germline V gene data show CDR1 as DFQATT and CDR2 as SNEGSKA (reference sequence). The CDR3 runs to 14 residues. CDR3 DNA sequence: TGCAGTGCTAGCACGGGGGCGGTCGTTTTGAAGCAGTACTTC. Translated: CSASTGAVVLKQYF.

This clonotype was seen many times. The chain uses TRBV28 and TRBJ2-2; perhaps TRBD1 as D (5 bases). V was pared by 2 bases and J by 2 bases, with 9 bases between. This CDR3 has 15 amino acids. Germline V CDR1 and CDR2: MDHEN, SYDVKM. The CDR3 DNA reads as TGTGCCAGCAGTTTACTGCAGGGAAACACCGGGGAGCTGTTTTTT. Its translation is CASSLLQGNTGELFF.